What follows is one T cell receptor beta chain and its context. Its cognate antigen is unknown. Negative isolation was applied to CD8+ and CD4+ T cells, and FACS enrichment was applied to TEMRA cells. The sample comes from a study of CD8 T cells in Susac syndrome. About the study: Patients with Susac syndrome, at blood draw, were therapy-naive, on corticosteroids, or on intravenous immunoglobulin alone. Points from the study as a whole: CD4+ T cell repertoires in Susac syndrome lacked clonal expansion.

After removal of 4 bases from V and 6 bases from J, the junction contained 9 bases not matched to a gene. The CDR3 spans 14 residues. CDR1 is SGHDN and CDR2 is FVKESK in the germline V gene. Reverse transcription used about 0.5 to 1 ug RNA and random hexamers. Multiplex immunoSEQ PCR targeted 54 Vbeta and 13 Jbeta TCR beta segments. TCRdb used MiXCR to reprocess the immunoSEQ multiplex PCR reads, holding one entry per CDR3 protein. The sample lists under 300,000 distinct CDR3 sequences; 90% to 96% were seen once. The chain recombines TRBV14 with TRBJ2-7; 7 bases align to TRBD2. The clonotype was recovered from a human donor with Susac syndrome. The sequencing sample was made of CD4+ T cells from PBMCs. The CDR3 loop reads CASSPGRGESEQYF. The CDR3 DNA is TGTGCCAGCAGCCCCGGTCGGGGGGAAAGCGAGCAGTACTTC.